Below are 30 T cell receptor beta chains sequenced from a single sample in a study of blood T cell repertoires in COVID-19. Repertoires were generated with immunoSEQ multiplex PCR, while TCRdb's copy carries only in-frame clones and drops some. The sample carries more than 60,000 clones, about 88% recorded once. Sample: peripheral blood. These receptors all stem from a woman between 55 and 75 years old with COVID-19, enrolled during active disease.

This clone was picked up one time. The chain employs TRBV6-2 or TRBV6-3 and TRBJ2-3; D unclear. This CDR3 has 15 amino acids. Trimming left V 2 bases short and J 4 bases short, with 13 bases between. Germline V gives CDR1 MNHEY, CDR2 SVGEGT. In nucleotides, the CDR3 is TGTGCCAGCAGTTACGAGACTGATCGTCCAGATACGCAGTATTTT. Translating it yields CASSYETDRPDTQYF.

The genes are TRBV11-3 and TRBJ2-4; tentatively, D is TRBD2 (6 bases). V lost 5 bases to trimming and J lost 0 bases, with 23 bases between them. Germline values: CDR1 SGHNT, CDR2 YENEEA. This CDR3 comprises 19 residues. The DNA for the CDR3 is TGTGCCAGCAGCCAAATAGCGGTCCTCCCCTCTTTAGCCAAAAACATTCAGTACTTC. Translating it yields CASSQIAVLPSLAKNIQYF.

This clone occurred a few times. This chain connects TRBV4-3 to TRBJ1-5; weak D call: TRBD1 (6 bases). The ends were cut back, 0 bases at V and 7 bases at J, with 16 bases in the middle. Germline values: CDR1 LGHNA, CDR2 YSLEER. CDR3 length: 16 amino acids. In nucleotides, the CDR3 is TGCGCCAGCAGCCAAGATATGGGCACAGGGTACCAGCCCCAGCATTTT. It yields the protein CASSQDMGTGYQPQHF.

The CDR3 here is CASSLGRITSTEAFF. The CDR3 DNA reads TGTGCCAGCAGCTTAGGGCGGATAACGAGCACTGAAGCTTTCTTT. The V call is TRBV11-2, the J call TRBJ1-1; D is undetermined. Germline CDR1 reads SGHAT; CDR2 reads FQNNGV. The CDR3 runs 15 residues. V was clipped by 1 base and J by 4 bases, with 13 bases between them.

The CDR3 here is CASSQDGAELNTDTQYF. CDR3 nucleotides: TGTGCCAGCAGCCAAGATGGGGCAGAGTTAAACACAGATACGCAGTATTTT. V gene TRBV4-2 combines with J gene TRBJ2-3; maybe TRBD1 (5 bases). Germline V gene sequence: CDR1 LGHNA, CDR2 YNFKEQ. CDR3 length: 17 residues. Trimming took 0 bases from V and 2 from J, leaving 15 bases between them.

The rearrangement joins TRBV6-2 or TRBV6-3 to TRBJ1-2; unclear D gene. The CDR3 loop spans 13 amino acids. V shed 6 bases and J shed 7 bases, with 15 bases lying between them. The V gene's germline CDR1 is MNHEY and CDR2 SVGEGT. CDR3 in DNA: TGTGCCAGCAGCACGGGTCTTGAGGGTGGCTACACCTTC. It specifies CASSTGLEGGYTF.

The chain combines TRBV5-8 with TRBJ2-7; no clear D. The CDR3 consists of 12 residues. The V gene lost 4 bases and the J gene lost 0 bases, with 5 bases spanning the gap. Germline V lookup: CDR1 SGHTS, CDR2 YDEGEE. The CDR3 region is CASSLSSYEQYF. The DNA of the CDR3 is TGTGCCAGCAGCCTTAGCTCCTACGAGCAGTACTTC.

CDR3 nucleotides: TGTGCCAGCAGTCCCCGGGAGCAGGCTACTATATACGAGCAGTACTTC. This translates into CASSPREQATIYEQYF. The chain carries TRBV6-2 or TRBV6-3 and TRBJ2-7, with TRBD2 as a possible D gene (6 bases). Germline V CDR1 and CDR2: MNHEY, SVGEGT. V was pared by 5 bases and J by 4 bases, with 21 bases between. The CDR3 consists of 16 residues.

The chain recombines TRBV10-3 with TRBJ2-7; D might be TRBD1 (6 bases). Germline values: CDR1 ENHRY, CDR2 SYGVKD. V was pared by 3 bases and J by 6 bases, with 15 bases between. There are 14 residues in the CDR3. CDR3 loop: CAISDPGRGSEQYF. The CDR3 DNA reads TGTGCCATCAGTGACCCGGGTAGGGGGTCCGAGCAGTACTTC.

The chain has TRBV30 and TRBJ1-5, with 9 bases that match TRBD1. The CDR3 is 14 residues long. Germline V gene lookup returns CDR1 GTSNPN and CDR2 SVGIG (reference sequence). V was pared by 2 bases and J by 8 bases, with 7 bases of the junction left unmatched. The DNA of the CDR3 is TGTGCCTGGAGTACCCACAGGGGGCCGGAGCCCCAGCATTTT. Its translation is CAWSTHRGPEPQHF. Complete variable domain (other parts from reference TRBV30 and TRBJ1-5): SQTIHQWPATLVQPVGSPLSLECTVEGTSNPNLYWYRQAAGRGLQLLFYSVGIGQISSEVPQNLSASRPQDRQFILSSKKLLLSDSGFYLCAWSTHRGPEPQHFGDGTRLSIL.

The chain joins TRBV18 to TRBJ2-3; weak D call: TRBD2 (5 bases). The germline V and J ends were trimmed by 6 bases and 2 bases, with 9 bases remaining between them. Looked up from germline, CDR1 is KGHSH and CDR2 is LQKENI. The CDR3 covers 13 residues. The DNA for the CDR3 is TGTGCCAGCTCCCCGGGGAACACAGATACGCAGTATTTT. It yields the protein CASSPGNTDTQYF.

The chain has TRBV11-2 and TRBJ2-3, with TRBD2 matching over 9 bases. Germline loops: CDR1 SGHAT, CDR2 FQNNGV. Trimming cost V 2 bases and J 2 bases; bases outside gene matches: 5. The CDR3 length is 16 residues. CDR3 sequence: CASSLIGGGVTDTQYF. The CDR3, as DNA: TGTGCCAGCAGCTTAATCGGCGGGGGGGTCACAGATACGCAGTATTTT.

The chain recombines TRBV3-1 (or the pseudogene TRBV3-2) with TRBJ2-2; 9 bases align to TRBD2. The CDR3 spans 20 residues. Germline CDR1 is LGHDT and CDR2 is YNNKEL (reference sequence). V shed 0 bases, J shed 0 bases, and the junction held 11 bases outside the gene matches. The CDR3 DNA follows: TGTGCCAGCAGCCAAGAAAGAGGCGGGAGGGCCAATTCGAACACCGGGGAGCTGTTTTTT. This sequence encodes CASSQERGGRANSNTGELFF.

V gene TRBV15 combines with J gene TRBJ1-5, with TRBD1 matching 8 bases. Germline V gene data show CDR1 as LNHNV and CDR2 as YYDKDF (reference sequence). The CDR3 is made up of 13 amino acids. The V segment lost 4 bases and the J segment 9 bases; nucleotides outside the gene matches: 5. The CDR3 coding sequence is TGTGCCACCAGCAAGACAGGGGTTGGGCCCCAGCATTTT. Its protein product is CATSKTGVGPQHF.

This clone was picked up one time. V usage is TRBV27 and J usage is TRBJ2-7; D gene ambiguous. Between the trimmed V and J ends, which lost 1 base and 3 bases, there was a span of 4 bases. The CDR3 length is 12 residues. Germline V gene sequence: CDR1 MNHEY, CDR2 SMNVEV (reference sequence). The CDR3 region has the DNA TGTGCCAGCAGTTTATACGGCTACGAGCAGTACTTC. Encoded protein: CASSLYGYEQYF.

The chain combines TRBV4-3 with TRBJ2-5, with D tentatively TRBD1 (6 bases). In germline, CDR1 is LGHNA, CDR2 YSLEER. V dropped 3 bases and J dropped 4 bases, with 15 bases sitting between them. The CDR3 loop spans 15 amino acids. CDR3 nucleotides: TGCGCCAGCAGCCAGGACGTAACAGGGCCAGAGACCCAGTACTTC. Translation gives CASSQDVTGPETQYF.

The chain employs TRBV24-1 and TRBJ2-2; TRBD2 matches at 7 bases. The CDR3 is made up of 16 amino acids. Germline-derived CDR1 and CDR2 are KGHDR and SFDVKD. Trimming took 2 bases from V and 4 from J; bases not matched to a gene: 6. CDR3 residues: CATSDSGGHGTGELFF. Written as DNA, the CDR3 is TGTGCCACCAGTGATTCGGGAGGTCACGGCACCGGGGAGCTGTTTTTT.

The rearrangement links TRBV2 to TRBJ2-5; 12 bases map to TRBD1. Germline V gene lookup returns CDR1 SNHLY and CDR2 FYNNEI. The CDR3 runs 15 residues. Unmatched junction bases numbered 7, after V lost 4 bases and J lost 7 bases. The CDR3 DNA follows: TGTGCCAGCAGTGCCGCCGGGACAGGGGGCATGACCCAGTACTTC. This sequence encodes CASSAAGTGGMTQYF. The full variable domain, its missing parts supplied by reference TRBV2 and TRBJ2-5, is EPEVTQTPSHQVTQMGQEVILRCVPISNHLYFYWYRQILGQKVEFLVSFYNNEISEKSEIFDDQFSVERPDGSNFTLKIRSTKLEDSAMYFCASSAAGTGGMTQYFGPGTRLLVL.

The rearrangement joins TRBV6-2 or TRBV6-3 to TRBJ2-1, with 13 nucleotides matching TRBD2. J gave up 10 bases and V 5 bases, and 8 bases lay outside the gene matches. The CDR3 loop spans 15 amino acids. Per germline, CDR1 MNHEY and CDR2 SVGEGT. CDR3 nucleotides: TGTGCCAGCAGTCCGACTAGCGGGGGGTTCACCGAGCAGTTCTTC. Translating it yields CASSPTSGGFTEQFF.

This chain links TRBV14 with TRBJ2-1, with D unresolved. This CDR3 contains 13 residues. The germline V and J ends were trimmed by 4 bases and 5 bases, with 9 bases remaining between them. Germline V lookup: CDR1 SGHDN, CDR2 FVKESK. The CDR3 sequence: CASSPLGDNEQFF. The CDR3 DNA reads TGTGCCAGCAGCCCCCTCGGTGACAATGAGCAGTTCTTC.

The V call is TRBV3-1 (or the pseudogene TRBV3-2), the J call TRBJ2-3; D gene uncertain. Germline lookup yields CDR1 LGHDT and CDR2 YNNKEL (reference sequence). V shed 0 bases and J shed 2 bases, with 9 bases lying between them. The CDR3 runs to 15 residues. DNA of the CDR3: TGTGCCAGCAGCCAAGAGGTCCTATACACAGATACGCAGTATTTT. The encoded protein is CASSQEVLYTDTQYF.

The rearrangement joins TRBV27 to TRBJ1-5; 7 positions agree with TRBD1. The length of the CDR3 is 16 residues. J was trimmed by 6 bases and V by 0 bases; bases with no gene match: 8. Germline V lookup: CDR1 MNHEY, CDR2 SMNVEV (reference sequence). CDR3 amino acids: CASSLSRPGGTQPQHF. As DNA, the CDR3 is TGTGCCAGCAGTTTATCGAGGCCAGGGGGGACTCAGCCCCAGCATTTT.

V and J are TRBV5-1 and TRBJ2-1; 7 bases match TRBD1. This CDR3 region has 13 residues. CDR1 and CDR2 from the germline V gene are SGHRS and YFSETQ. J lost 11 bases, V lost 5 bases, and 10 bases had no gene match. The CDR3 DNA is TGCGCCAGCAGTGCCTCCGAGGGGGCGAAGCAGTTCTTC. This sequence encodes CASSASEGAKQFF.

The rearrangement uses TRBV27 and TRBJ2-6; the D gene is possibly TRBD2 (6 bases). Per the germline V gene, CDR1 is MNHEY and CDR2 is SMNVEV (reference sequence). V shed 6 bases and J shed 3 bases, with 12 bases lying between them. The CDR3 totals 15 residues. DNA for the CDR3: TGTGCCAGCAGCATAGGGACTTATGGGGCCAACGTCCTGACTTTC. Translation gives CASSIGTYGANVLTF.

This clone is a singleton in its sample. The chain combines TRBV27 with TRBJ1-2; 7 bases fit TRBD1. The CDR3 is made up of 16 amino acids. J gave up 4 bases and V 6 bases, and 14 bases lay outside the gene matches. CDR1 is MNHEY and CDR2 is SMNVEV in the germline V gene (reference sequence). CDR3 sequence: CASSPQGVLGGYGYTF. In nucleotides, the CDR3 is TGTGCCAGCAGCCCTCAGGGGGTACTGGGAGGCTATGGCTACACCTTC.

This clone showed up just once. The rearrangement joins TRBV20-1 to TRBJ2-4, with D hard to call. CDR3 length: 11 residues. Deletions cut 2 bases from V and 6 bases from J, with 5 bases between. Per germline, CDR1 DFQATT and CDR2 SNEGSKA (reference sequence). As DNA, the CDR3 is TGCAGTGCTAGACGAGTAAACATTCAGTACTTC. Translation gives CSARRVNIQYF.

V gene TRBV7-9 combines with J gene TRBJ2-3; TRBD2 agrees at 12 bases. The CDR3 is 16 residues long. Per the germline V gene, CDR1 is SEHNR and CDR2 is FQNEAQ (reference sequence). V gave up 5 bases and J gave up 1 base; unmatched junction bases: 4. CDR3 sequence: CASSPPSGGGTDTQYF. Here the CDR3 DNA reads TGTGCCAGCAGCCCCCCTAGCGGGGGGGGCACAGATACGCAGTATTTT.

This chain connects TRBV27 to TRBJ2-7, with D possibly being TRBD2 (5 bases). Trimming took off 7 bases at V and 3 bases at J, with 22 bases between the two ends. Germline-derived CDR1 and CDR2 are MNHEY and SMNVEV (reference sequence). The CDR3 has 16 residues. The CDR3 DNA is TGTGCCAGCATCCAACTAGTGGTGTGGCTACGCTACGAGCAGTACTTC. Translation: CASIQLVVWLRYEQYF.

The chain links TRBV10-2 to TRBJ2-3, with D perhaps TRBD2 (5 bases). From germline, CDR1 is WSHSY and CDR2 SAAADI. This CDR3 has 17 residues. Trimming stripped 1 base from V and 5 bases from J, with 19 bases between. The chain's CDR3 is CASSEWVGSEDEDTQYF. Written as DNA, the CDR3 is TGCGCCAGCAGTGAGTGGGTCGGTAGCGAGGATGAAGATACGCAGTATTTT.

The rearrangement joins TRBV9 to TRBJ2-3, with 12 positions matching TRBD2. CDR3 length: 18 residues. The J segment lost 0 bases and the V segment lost 2 bases, leaving 7 bases of the junction unmatched. Germline CDR1 and CDR2: SGDLS and YYNGEE. DNA for the CDR3: TGTGCCAGCAGCGTGGGGCTAGCGGGAGGGACTAGCACAGATACGCAGTATTTT. Protein sequence: CASSVGLAGGTSTDTQYF.